This T cell receptor (beta chain) was captured in a study of patients and donors after allogeneic stem cell transplantation. The CDR3 spans 13 residues. Trimming left V 1 base short and J 3 bases short, with 7 bases between. This clonotype was found many times. TCRdb itself ran the RT-PCR reads through MiXCR, one entry per CDR3 protein. In the table there are roughly 960,000 distinct CDR3 sequences, approximately 18% of which are singletons. The source of this sequence is a human donor who was either an allogeneic HSCT recipient or a stem cell or donor lymphocyte infusion donor (not recorded which). It is not recorded whose cells these are; they may come from a transplant donor. Sequencing was done on a sample of blood, either unsorted or a sorted T cell fraction (not recorded which). This sequence joins TRBV12-3 or TRBV12-4 and TRBJ2-7; no clear D. CDR3 protein: CASSLDKNYEQYF. CDR3 sequence (DNA): TGTGCCAGCAGTTTAGACAAGAACTACGAGCAGTACTTC.